Listed below are T cell receptor beta chains from one sample, sequenced in a study of T cells in narcolepsy. Using immunoSEQ multiplex PCR, the repertoire was profiled, and TCRdb retains in-frame clones only, with some absent. The sample lists tens of thousands of clones, approximately 84% occurring once. Material: CD45RA- memory CD4+ T cells from PBMCs. All receptors derive from a human donor with narcolepsy. CDR3s include the opening cysteine and the closing phenylalanine or tryptophan. Fields, in order: J gene, clone size, D gene, V gene, CDR3 DNA, CDR3 protein. A D gene is named only where the DNA matches it firmly. Clone size is stated in some rows and not others, as once, few, many or a class when expanded.

j_gene: TRBJ2-3; abundance: -; d_gene: -; v_gene: TRBV6-1; CDR3nt: TGTGCCAGCAGGGGGCAGTGGCCCTCCGCAGATACGCAGTATTTT; CDR3aa: CASRGQWPSADTQYF
j_gene: TRBJ2-3; abundance: -; d_gene: -; v_gene: TRBV2; CDR3nt: TGTGCCAGCAGCGCCTCGACGGGGCAGGGAGATACGCAGTATTTT; CDR3aa: CASSASTGQGDTQYF
j_gene: TRBJ2-1; abundance: -; d_gene: TRBD2; v_gene: TRBV10-2; CDR3nt: TGCGCCAGCACCAACAGGCTAGCGGGAGAGCTCTCCTACAATGAGCAGTTCTTC; CDR3aa: CASTNRLAGELSYNEQFF
j_gene: TRBJ1-1; abundance: -; d_gene: TRBD1; v_gene: TRBV28; CDR3nt: TGTGCCAGCGTGGGACAGGGTCGGGGCACTGAAGCTTTCTTT; CDR3aa: CASVGQGRGTEAFF
j_gene: TRBJ1-4; abundance: few; d_gene: -; v_gene: TRBV30; CDR3nt: TGTGCCTGGAATCCGTCAAGCGATGAAAAACTGTTTTTT; CDR3aa: CAWNPSSDEKLFF
j_gene: TRBJ2-1; abundance: few; d_gene: -; v_gene: TRBV4-2; CDR3nt: TGTGCCAGCAGAGTCCAGTCTGGCAGTGAGCAGTTCTTC; CDR3aa: CASRVQSGSEQFF
j_gene: TRBJ1-5; abundance: -; d_gene: -; v_gene: TRBV19; CDR3nt: TGTGCCAGTAGTATAGATCCGGTGCAGCCCCAGCATTTT; CDR3aa: CASSIDPVQPQHF
j_gene: TRBJ2-3; abundance: -; d_gene: -; v_gene: TRBV2; CDR3nt: TGTGCCAGCGACTCACAGGGCCTAGGGGCAGATACGCAGTATTTT; CDR3aa: CASDSQGLGADTQYF
j_gene: TRBJ1-1; abundance: -; d_gene: -; v_gene: TRBV29-1; CDR3nt: TGCAGCGTCAACCCAGGGTTAGGTGAAGCTTTCTTT; CDR3aa: CSVNPGLGEAFF
j_gene: TRBJ2-2; abundance: -; d_gene: TRBD2; v_gene: TRBV7-8; CDR3nt: TGTGCCAGCAGCCCAAGGACTAGCGGGACCGGGGAGCTGTTTTTT; CDR3aa: CASSPRTSGTGELFF
j_gene: TRBJ1-4; abundance: -; d_gene: TRBD1; v_gene: TRBV4-3; CDR3nt: TGCGCCAGCAGCCAAGGGGGGAGGGGGCGAGGAGAAAAACTGTTTTTT; CDR3aa: CASSQGGRGRGEKLFF
j_gene: TRBJ1-3; abundance: -; d_gene: -; v_gene: TRBV28; CDR3nt: TGTGCCAGCAGTTCGGGACGGACCCTTGGAAACACCATATATTTT; CDR3aa: CASSSGRTLGNTIYF
j_gene: TRBJ1-5; abundance: -; d_gene: TRBD1; v_gene: TRBV4-2; CDR3nt: TGTGCCAGCAGCCAAGCTGACAGGGGCAATCAGCCCCAGCATTTT; CDR3aa: CASSQADRGNQPQHF
j_gene: TRBJ2-5; abundance: -; d_gene: TRBD2; v_gene: TRBV6-1; CDR3nt: TGTGCCAGCAGTGAATACCACGGTACTAGCGGGAGATTGGAGACCCAGTACTTC; CDR3aa: CASSEYHGTSGRLETQYF
j_gene: TRBJ1-3; abundance: -; d_gene: -; v_gene: TRBV9; CDR3nt: TGTGCCAGCAGCGTCTTAGGGGGAAACACCATATATTTT; CDR3aa: CASSVLGGNTIYF
j_gene: TRBJ2-1; abundance: -; d_gene: -; v_gene: TRBV19; CDR3nt: TGTGCCAGTAGTCGGCAAGCATACAATGAGCAGTTCTTC; CDR3aa: CASSRQAYNEQFF
j_gene: TRBJ2-5; abundance: once; d_gene: -; v_gene: TRBV20-1; CDR3nt: TGCAGTGCTAGCCAGGGCGAGACCCAGTACTTC; CDR3aa: CSASQGETQYF
j_gene: TRBJ2-7; abundance: -; d_gene: TRBD2; v_gene: TRBV5-5; CDR3nt: TGTGCCAGCAGCTTTCAGAGTCTAGCGGGAGGCGAGCAGTACTTC; CDR3aa: CASSFQSLAGGEQYF
j_gene: TRBJ1-5; abundance: -; d_gene: -; v_gene: TRBV28; CDR3nt: TGTGCCAGCACGGGGACACGGAATCAGCCCCAGCATTTT; CDR3aa: CASTGTRNQPQHF
j_gene: TRBJ2-7; abundance: once; d_gene: TRBD2; v_gene: TRBV28; CDR3nt: TGTGCCAGCAAGACTAGCGGGGGACCCTACGAGCAGTACTTC; CDR3aa: CASKTSGGPYEQYF
j_gene: TRBJ2-1; abundance: -; d_gene: -; v_gene: TRBV19; CDR3nt: TGTGCCAGTAGGCGGACTATCGAGCACAATGAGCAGTTCTTC; CDR3aa: CASRRTIEHNEQFF
j_gene: TRBJ2-4; abundance: few; d_gene: TRBD1; v_gene: TRBV6-6; CDR3nt: TGTGCCAGCAGCCCGGCCCCCGGACAGGGAAACATTCAGTACTTC; CDR3aa: CASSPAPGQGNIQYF
j_gene: TRBJ2-3; abundance: -; d_gene: -; v_gene: TRBV19; CDR3nt: TGTGCCAGTAGTATACGGGTTCGCACAGATACGCAGTATTTT; CDR3aa: CASSIRVRTDTQYF
j_gene: TRBJ2-2; abundance: -; d_gene: TRBD1; v_gene: TRBV16; CDR3nt: TGTGCCAGCAGCCGAGGGACAGCTTCCACCGGGGAGCTGTTTTTT; CDR3aa: CASSRGTASTGELFF
j_gene: TRBJ1-1; abundance: few; d_gene: TRBD1; v_gene: TRBV5-1; CDR3nt: TGCGCCAGCAGCTTGGCGGGGACAGGGGGAATATGGACTGAAGCTTTCTTT; CDR3aa: CASSLAGTGGIWTEAFF
j_gene: TRBJ2-3; abundance: few; d_gene: TRBD2; v_gene: TRBV4-3; CDR3nt: TGCGCCAGCAGCCAGAACCCCACTAGCGGAGGGGGAGATACGCAGTATTTT; CDR3aa: CASSQNPTSGGGDTQYF
j_gene: TRBJ2-7; abundance: -; d_gene: -; v_gene: TRBV4-2; CDR3nt: TGTGCCAGCAGCCAAGAGGCTGGCAGGACCTACGAGCAGTACTTC; CDR3aa: CASSQEAGRTYEQYF
j_gene: TRBJ2-5; abundance: -; d_gene: -; v_gene: TRBV27; CDR3nt: TGTGCCAGCAGTTTAGACGGTTGGGGAGAGACCCAGTACTTC; CDR3aa: CASSLDGWGETQYF
j_gene: TRBJ1-5; abundance: -; d_gene: -; v_gene: TRBV5-1; CDR3nt: TGCGCCAGCAGCTTGGGGCCCCAAGGTAAAGGCAATCAGCCCCAGCATTTT; CDR3aa: CASSLGPQGKGNQPQHF
j_gene: TRBJ2-7; abundance: -; d_gene: -; v_gene: TRBV5-1; CDR3nt: TGCGCCAGCAGCTTGTCTGAATACGAGCAGTACTTC; CDR3aa: CASSLSEYEQYF
j_gene: TRBJ1-6; abundance: -; d_gene: -; v_gene: TRBV28; CDR3nt: TGTGCCAGCAGCCGTTCTAATTCACCCCTCCACTTT; CDR3aa: CASSRSNSPLHF
j_gene: TRBJ1-2; abundance: -; d_gene: -; v_gene: TRBV6-1; CDR3nt: TGTGCCAGCAGTTTGCCGCCCGAGGGCTACACCTTC; CDR3aa: CASSLPPEGYTF
j_gene: TRBJ2-1; abundance: -; d_gene: -; v_gene: TRBV19; CDR3nt: TGTGCCAGTAGTATAGGAGGAACCTTGGGATACAATGAGCAGTTCTTC; CDR3aa: CASSIGGTLGYNEQFF
j_gene: TRBJ2-3; abundance: once; d_gene: -; v_gene: TRBV6-5; CDR3nt: TGTGTCAGCAGTTACAAATCCTCAGATACGCAGTATTTT; CDR3aa: CVSSYKSSDTQYF
j_gene: TRBJ2-5; abundance: -; d_gene: -; v_gene: TRBV27; CDR3nt: TGTGCCAGCAGGGGATTAGAGGAGACCCAGTACTTC; CDR3aa: CASRGLEETQYF
j_gene: TRBJ2-5; abundance: -; d_gene: TRBD2; v_gene: TRBV7-9; CDR3nt: TGTGCCAGCAGCCCTCCGCGGACTAGCTTTCAAGAGACCCAGTACTTC; CDR3aa: CASSPPRTSFQETQYF
j_gene: TRBJ2-5; abundance: -; d_gene: -; v_gene: TRBV28; CDR3nt: TGTGCCAGCAGCAAACCCGGACGGAACCAAGAGACCCAGTACTTC; CDR3aa: CASSKPGRNQETQYF
j_gene: TRBJ1-1; abundance: -; d_gene: -; v_gene: TRBV28; CDR3nt: TGTGCCAGCAGTTTAATAGGAGGGAGAGCTTTCTTT; CDR3aa: CASSLIGGRAFF
j_gene: TRBJ2-2; abundance: -; d_gene: TRBD2; v_gene: TRBV7-2; CDR3nt: TGTGCCAGCAGTGGTGAGGTAGCGGGATGGAGCACCGGGGAGCTGTTTTTT; CDR3aa: CASSGEVAGWSTGELFF
j_gene: TRBJ2-7; abundance: -; d_gene: TRBD2; v_gene: TRBV5-4; CDR3nt: TGTGCCAGCAGCCGGAGCGGGGGATCCTACGAGCAGTACTTC; CDR3aa: CASSRSGGSYEQYF
j_gene: TRBJ1-4; abundance: -; d_gene: -; v_gene: TRBV7-2; CDR3nt: TGTGCCAGCAGCCCGACCAATGAAAAACTGTTTTTT; CDR3aa: CASSPTNEKLFF
j_gene: TRBJ1-5; abundance: -; d_gene: TRBD1; v_gene: TRBV19; CDR3nt: TGTGCCAGTAGCCCCATGGGACAGGGAACAGATCAGCCCCAGCATTTT; CDR3aa: CASSPMGQGTDQPQHF
j_gene: TRBJ2-3; abundance: -; d_gene: -; v_gene: TRBV5-1; CDR3nt: TGCGCCAGCAGCTTCGATGCGGGCAGGCCCCCTCCTAGCACAGATACGCAGTATTTT; CDR3aa: CASSFDAGRPPPSTDTQYF